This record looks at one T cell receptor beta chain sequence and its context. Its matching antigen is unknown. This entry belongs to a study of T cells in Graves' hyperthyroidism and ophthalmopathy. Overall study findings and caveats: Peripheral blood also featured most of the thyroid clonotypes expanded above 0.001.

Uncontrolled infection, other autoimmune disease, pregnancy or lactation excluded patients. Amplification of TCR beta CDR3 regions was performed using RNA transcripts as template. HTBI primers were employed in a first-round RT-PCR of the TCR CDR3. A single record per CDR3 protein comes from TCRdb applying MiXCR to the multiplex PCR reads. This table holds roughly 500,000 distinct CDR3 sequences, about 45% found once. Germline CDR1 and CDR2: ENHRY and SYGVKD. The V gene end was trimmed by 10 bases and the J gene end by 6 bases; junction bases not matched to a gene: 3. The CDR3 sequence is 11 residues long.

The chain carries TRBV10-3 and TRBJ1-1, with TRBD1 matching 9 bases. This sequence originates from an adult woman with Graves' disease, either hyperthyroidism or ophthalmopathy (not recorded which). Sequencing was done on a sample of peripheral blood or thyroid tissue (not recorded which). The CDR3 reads CATGDRAEAFF. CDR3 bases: TGTGCCACCGGGGACAGGGCTGAAGCTTTCTTT.